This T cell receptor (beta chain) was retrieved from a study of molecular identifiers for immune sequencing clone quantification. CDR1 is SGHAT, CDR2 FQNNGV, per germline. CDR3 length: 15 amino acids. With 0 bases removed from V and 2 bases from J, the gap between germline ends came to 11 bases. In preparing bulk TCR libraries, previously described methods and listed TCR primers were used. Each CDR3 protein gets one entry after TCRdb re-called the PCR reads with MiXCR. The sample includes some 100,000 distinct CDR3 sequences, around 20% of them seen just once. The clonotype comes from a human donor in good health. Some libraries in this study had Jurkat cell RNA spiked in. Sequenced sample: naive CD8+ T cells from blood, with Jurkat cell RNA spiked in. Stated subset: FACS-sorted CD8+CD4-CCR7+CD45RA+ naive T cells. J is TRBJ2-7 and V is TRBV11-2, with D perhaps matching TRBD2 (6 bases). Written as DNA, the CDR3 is TGTGCCAGCAGCTTAGATCGAGGGGAGGCCTACGAGCAGTACTTC. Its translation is CASSLDRGEAYEQYF.